This T cell receptor (beta chain) was found in a study of early T cells in non-severe SARS-CoV-2 infection. As for the study in general: From unsorted whole blood, bulk RNA was sequenced, and the chains remained unpaired.

General study results and limits: VDJdb-based annotation leaned toward anti-spike CD8 responses and missed private and CD4 specificities.

The V end lost 1 base, the J end lost 9 bases, and 22 bases lay between the germline ends. The length of the CDR3 is 16 residues. CDR1 is GTSNPN, CDR2 SVGIG, per germline (reference sequence). Unique molecular identifiers were added to individual cDNA molecules. One entry per CDR3 protein results from TCRdb running MiXCR on the 5' RACE reads. In the table there are approximately 60,000 distinct CDR3 sequences, around an eighth of which are singletons. This clonotype occurred many times. Its antigen is as yet unknown. The sequence was collected from an adult who was a healthcare worker with PCR-confirmed SARS-CoV-2 infection or an uninfected control (not recorded which). Sequenced: whole blood. This chain joins TRBV30 and TRBJ2-1, with D perhaps TRBD2 (6 bases). This CDR3 is CAWSARLRGVRFEQFF. CDR3 DNA sequence: TGTGCCTGGAGTGCCCGGTTGCGGGGCGTACGATTTGAGCAGTTCTTC.